The clone carrying this T cell receptor beta chain was picked up a small number of times. Its antigen remains unidentified. The sample has other DNA sequences that encode this CDR3 too. The data originate from a study of beta chain features in type 1 diabetes. Study-wide results and limits: Naive, central memory and Treg TCRB repertoires appeared more alike in patients than in healthy donors. Reduced insertions and increased deletions marked VDJ junctions in type 1 diabetes patients.

Purity exceeded 98% in all sorted populations. All of the isolated RNA was reverse transcribed, so expressed TCRB transcripts were sequenced. Using immunoSEQ multiplex PCR, the repertoire was profiled, and TCRdb retains in-frame clones only, with some absent. The table lists 160,000 or so clones, less than 9.5% of them singletons. Germline CDR1 is SNHLY and CDR2 is FYNNEI. V gave up 6 bases and J gave up 6 bases; unmatched junction bases: 3. CDR3 length: 14 residues. The chain recombines TRBV2 with TRBJ1-6; 9 nucleotides agree with TRBD1. The sequence was obtained from a woman aged 18-30 years in good health. The source material was central memory CD4+ T cells from blood. The CDR3 region is CASSLGQGNSPLHF. In DNA, the CDR3 is TGTGCCAGCAGCTTGGGACAGGGTAATTCACCCCTCCACTTT.